The rows below give T cell receptor beta chains drawn from one sample of a study of blood T cell repertoires in COVID-19. The protocol was immunoSEQ multiplex PCR, while the TCRdb copy is restricted to in-frame clones and leaves out a portion. The sample records some 160,000 clones, roughly three quarters being singletons. The sample consisted of peripheral blood. The receptors were gathered from a man in his fifties with active or convalescent COVID-19. The CDR3 runs from the conserved cysteine through the conserved F or W. Each record gives: clone size, V gene, CDR3 length, D gene, J gene, CDR3 DNA, CDR3 protein. The D gene is left open where the match is weak. Rows may omit the clone size; those that give it use once, few, many or a size class.

>-|TRBV19|16|-|TRBJ2-6
TGTGCCAGTAGTATAGTAGCAGGGAGGGGGGCCAACGTCCTGACTTTC
CASSIVAGRGANVLTF
>-|TRBV7-9|17|TRBD2|TRBJ2-6
TGCGCCAGCAGCTTCGCGGGGGGGGCATCTGGGGCCAACGTCCTGACTTTC
CASSFAGGASGANVLTF
>-|TRBV2|14|-|TRBJ1-2
TGTGCCAGCAGTGAAATTTCCCCCTACTATGGCTACACCTTC
CASSEISPYYGYTF
>-|TRBV19|15|TRBD1|TRBJ1-5
TGTGCCAGTAGTACCGGGACAGGGGAATATCAGCCCCAGCATTTT
CASSTGTGEYQPQHF
>-|TRBV4-1|16|-|TRBJ1-3
TGCGCCAGCAGCCCCGGGAGGGGTAACGCTGGAAACACCATATATTTT
CASSPGRGNAGNTIYF
>few|TRBV2|13|TRBD1|TRBJ1-2
TGTGCCAGCAGTGGAGGACAGGGGTATGGCTACACCTTC
CASSGGQGYGYTF
>-|TRBV4-1|14|-|TRBJ1-3
TGCGCCAGCAGCCAACCCAAGCGTGGAAACACCATATATTTT
CASSQPKRGNTIYF
>-|TRBV5-4|14|-|TRBJ1-1
TGTGCCAGCAGCACCCGGACACCCATCACTGAAGCTTTCTTT
CASSTRTPITEAFF
>-|TRBV25-1|16|TRBD2|TRBJ2-3
TGTGCCAGCAGTGAGGGACTAGCACTAAGCACAGATACGCAGTATTTT
CASSEGLALSTDTQYF
>-|TRBV19|14|-|TRBJ2-7
TGTGCCAGTAGTATCTCCAGGCTCGCCTACGAGCAGTACTTC
CASSISRLAYEQYF
>-|TRBV12-3/TRBV12-4|13|-|TRBJ1-2
TGTGCCAGCAGTTTAACGGGAACTGGTGGCTACACCTTC
CASSLTGTGGYTF
>-|TRBV7-9|14|-|TRBJ1-6
TGTGCCAGCAGCTTAAGTCGGGGAGGTTCACCCCTCCACTTT
CASSLSRGGSPLHF
>-|TRBV11-2|14|TRBD1|TRBJ2-1
TGTGCCAGCAGCTTAGATAGGGGGCCGGATGAGCAGTTCTTC
CASSLDRGPDEQFF
>-|TRBV7-3|14|TRBD2|TRBJ2-5
TGTGCCAGCAGCTTAGCGGGAGGATCGGAGACCCAGTACTTC
CASSLAGGSETQYF
>-|TRBV4-1|13|-|TRBJ2-2
TGCGCCAGCAGCCAAGCCGGTCACGACGGGATGTTTTTT
CASSQAGHDGMFF
>-|TRBV28|17|TRBD2|TRBJ2-1
TGTGCCAGCAGTTGTACTCGGACTAGCGGGAGAAGGAATGAGCAGTTCTTC
CASSCTRTSGRRNEQFF
>-|TRBV28|18|TRBD2|TRBJ2-3
TGTGCCAGCAGCCGCCGACTAGCGGGAGAGGTTGGCACAGATACGCAGTATTTT
CASSRRLAGEVGTDTQYF
>-|TRBV6-5|15|TRBD1|TRBJ1-5
TGTGCCAGCAGGGTGGGACAGAATAGCAATCAGCCCCAGCATTTT
CASRVGQNSNQPQHF
>-|TRBV7-2|15|TRBD1|TRBJ2-3
TGTGCCAGCAGCTTAGAAGGACAGGGCACAGATACGCAGTATTTT
CASSLEGQGTDTQYF
>-|TRBV19|13|TRBD1|TRBJ2-3
TGTGCCAGTGGGACAGGGGGCACAGATACGCAGTATTTT
CASGTGGTDTQYF
>-|TRBV30|13|-|TRBJ2-7
TGTGCCTGGGGACGGAGGGCACCCTACGAGCAGTACTTC
CAWGRRAPYEQYF
>once|TRBV19|15|-|TRBJ2-6
TGTGCCAGTAGTATTACTTTATCTGGGGCCAACGTCCTGACTTTC
CASSITLSGANVLTF
>-|TRBV6-5|13|-|TRBJ2-1
TGTGCCAGCAGTTACTCTAGCGGTTCGTGGCAGTTCTTC
CASSYSSGSWQFF